These 24 T cell receptor beta chains were all obtained from the same sample, sequenced in a study of shared clonotypes between healthy human individuals. Assay: immunoSEQ multiplex PCR; the TCRdb copy retains only in-frame clones and omits some. The table lists hundreds of thousands of clones, about 74% of them singletons, with 10% to 13% in the top ten. The specimen was memory CD4+ T cells sorted from blood. Described subset: CD45RA-negative fraction. Receptors originate from a man aged 30 to 45 in good health.

The V gene is TRBV2, the J gene TRBJ2-2; no firm D call. The CDR3 has 13 residues. V was clipped by 7 bases and J by 5 bases, with 11 bases between them. In germline, CDR1 is SNHLY, CDR2 FYNNEI. CDR3: CASMGILTGELFF. CDR3 bases: TGTGCCAGCATGGGCATATTAACCGGGGAGCTGTTTTTT.

The chain combines TRBV7-2 with TRBJ2-7, with 7 bases aligning to TRBD2. After removal of 5 bases from V and 2 bases from J, the junction contained 6 bases not matched to a gene. Germline CDR1 is SGHTA and CDR2 is FQGNSA. The length of the CDR3 is 14 residues. The CDR3 DNA sequence: TGTGCCAGCAGCCACTCTAGCGGTACCTACGAGCAGTACTTC. It codes for CASSHSSGTYEQYF. Full variable domain (outside the CDR3, taken from reference TRBV7-2 and TRBJ2-7): GAGVSQSPSNKVTEKGKDVELRCDPISGHTALYWYRQSLGQGLEFLIYFQGNSAPDKSGLPSDRFSAERTGGSVSTLTIQRTQQEDSAVYLCASSHSSGTYEQYFGPGTRLTVT.

The chain links TRBV5-1 to TRBJ2-5; TRBD2 is a possible D gene (6 bases). Germline-derived CDR1 and CDR2 are SGHRS and YFSETQ. The CDR3 is 13 residues long. Trimming removed 0 bases from V and 9 bases from J, with 12 bases in between. CDR3 bases: TGCGCCAGCAGCTTGGGGCCCACGGGGGCCCAGTACTTC. This translates into CASSLGPTGAQYF. Supplemented by reference TRBV5-1 and TRBJ2-5, the full variable domain reads KAGVTQTPRYLIKTRGQQVTLSCSPISGHRSVSWYQQTPGQGLQFLFEYFSETQRNKGNFPGRFSGRQFSNSRSEMNVSTLELGDSALYLCASSLGPTGAQYFGPGTRLLVL.

CDR3 protein: CASSRETLAGGDNEQFF. CDR3 nucleotides: TGTGCCAGCAGCCGAGAAACCCTAGCGGGAGGGGACAATGAGCAGTTCTTC. This chain joins TRBV5-4 and TRBJ2-1; 12 bases map to TRBD2. The CDR3 has 17 amino acids. The V segment lost 4 bases and the J segment 5 bases; nucleotides outside the gene matches: 10. Germline CDR1 reads SGHNT; CDR2 reads YYREEE (reference sequence).

The chain couples TRBV27 to TRBJ2-7; D may match TRBD1 or TRBD2 (5 bases each). Trimming took off 6 bases at V and 2 bases at J, with 11 bases between the two ends. The CDR3 is 13 residues long. CDR1 is MNHEY and CDR2 is SMNVEV in the germline V gene (reference sequence). The chain's CDR3 is CASRGTSPYEQYF. Written as DNA, the CDR3 is TGTGCCAGCAGGGGGACGAGCCCCTACGAGCAGTACTTC.

For the CDR3, the DNA is TGTGCCAGCAGCTTTGAAAGGGGGACAGATACGCAGTATTTT. This sequence encodes CASSFERGTDTQYF. V is TRBV7-2 and J is TRBJ2-3; weak D call: TRBD1 (6 bases). Between the trimmed V and J ends, which lost 3 bases and 3 bases, there was a span of 10 bases. The CDR3 runs 14 residues. Looked up from germline, CDR1 is SGHTA and CDR2 is FQGNSA. The variable domain in full, with the rest retrieved from reference TRBV7-2 and TRBJ2-3, is GAGVSQSPSNKVTEKGKDVELRCDPISGHTALYWYRQSLGQGLEFLIYFQGNSAPDKSGLPSDRFSAERTGGSVSTLTIQRTQQEDSAVYLCASSFERGTDTQYFGPGTRLTVL.

The chain is built from TRBV28 and TRBJ1-5; no firm D call. V lost 1 base to trimming and J lost 0 bases, with 4 bases between them. This CDR3 is 14 amino acids long. In germline, CDR1 is MDHEN, CDR2 SYDVKM. The CDR3 loop is CASSLSGSNQPQHF. The CDR3 DNA follows: TGTGCCAGCAGTTTATCCGGTAGCAATCAGCCCCAGCATTTT.

The V call is TRBV11-2, the J call TRBJ1-2, with TRBD1 matching over 9 bases. Germline trimming cut 5 bases from V and 8 bases from J; bases unmatched to any gene: 12. The germline V gene encodes CDR1 SGHAT and CDR2 FQNNGV. This CDR3 comprises 15 residues. The CDR3 protein is CASSPSITGGGGYTF. CDR3 in DNA: TGTGCCAGCAGCCCTAGTATTACAGGGGGCGGCGGCTACACCTTC.

J is TRBJ1-2 and V is TRBV5-4; possibly TRBD1 for D (6 bases). CDR1 SGHNT and CDR2 YYREEE come from the germline V gene (reference sequence). Trimming removed 4 bases at V and 4 bases at J, with 17 bases between. The CDR3 is made up of 15 amino acids. CDR3 protein: CASSAQGREGYGYTF. DNA of the CDR3: TGTGCCAGCAGCGCACAGGGACGGGAGGGCTATGGCTACACCTTC.

The V call is TRBV7-6, the J call TRBJ2-7; 8 bases map to TRBD1. The CDR3 covers 14 residues. After removal of 1 base from V and 7 bases from J, the junction contained 6 bases not matched to a gene. The V gene's germline CDR1 is SGHVS and CDR2 FNYEAQ. CDR3 coding DNA: TGTGCCAGCAGCTTAGTAGGACAGGGTGGGGAGCAGTACTTC. It codes for CASSLVGQGGEQYF. The whole variable domain, filled in from reference TRBV7-6 and TRBJ2-7, reads GAGVSQSPRYKVTKRGQDVALRCDPISGHVSLYWYRQALGQGPEFLTYFNYEAQQDKSGLPNDRFSAERPEGSISTLTIQRTEQRDSAMYRCASSLVGQGGEQYFGPGTRLTVT.

The gene calls are TRBV28 and TRBJ1-5; D is unresolved. V was cut by 6 bases and J by 2 bases, with 5 bases left in between. The CDR3 is made up of 12 amino acids. Germline V lookup: CDR1 MDHEN, CDR2 SYDVKM. The CDR3 protein is CASRVGNQPQHF. DNA of the CDR3: TGTGCCAGCAGGGTGGGCAATCAGCCCCAGCATTTT.

The chain uses TRBV7-6 and TRBJ1-4; the match to TRBD1 covers 9 bases. Germline CDR1 reads SGHVS; CDR2 reads FNYEAQ. CDR3 size: 13 residues. V shed 11 bases and J 6 bases; nucleotides not matched to a gene: 7. The DNA for the CDR3 is TGTGCCTCACACAGGGGGCGCGATGAAAAACTGTTTTTT. This translates into CASHRGRDEKLFF.

The chain recombines TRBV10-3 with TRBJ2-1, with TRBD2 matching over 11 bases. Trimming at V came to 4 bases and at J to 7 bases, leaving 9 bases not matched to a gene. The CDR3 is made up of 16 amino acids. Germline V CDR1 and CDR2: ENHRY, SYGVKD. The CDR3 loop reads CAISGASGRLRNEQFF. For the CDR3, the DNA is TGTGCCATCAGTGGGGCTAGCGGGAGGCTAAGGAATGAGCAGTTCTTC.

This clone occurred many times. Other DNA sequences in this sample translate to the same CDR3. The chain carries TRBV7-9 and TRBJ2-1; possible D gene TRBD2, 5 bases. Germline CDR1 is SEHNR and CDR2 is FQNEAQ (reference sequence). This CDR3 has 19 residues. Trimming removed 0 bases from V and 6 bases from J, with 24 bases in between. The CDR3 coding sequence is TGTGCCAGCAGCTTAGCGCTAAGAACTCTAAGCGGCAACCTCAATGAGCAGTTCTTC. Amino acids: CASSLALRTLSGNLNEQFF.

This chain uses TRBV10-1 with TRBJ2-7; 7 bases map to TRBD1. J lost 2 bases, V lost 2 bases, and 6 bases had no gene match. This CDR3 region has 15 residues. Germline V lookup: CDR1 WNHNN, CDR2 SYGVQD (reference sequence). The CDR3 protein is CASSEGDSPTYEQYF. CDR3 bases: TGCGCCAGCAGTGAGGGGGACAGTCCGACCTACGAGCAGTACTTC.

The chain uses TRBV7-6 and TRBJ2-5; D not resolved. Germline CDR1 and CDR2: SGHVS and FNYEAQ. The CDR3 extends over 12 amino acids. V gave up 5 bases and J gave up 0 bases, with 4 bases separating them. CDR3 loop: CASSPYQETQYF. The CDR3 DNA sequence: TGTGCCAGCAGCCCGTACCAAGAGACCCAGTACTTC.

The chain uses TRBV6-6 and TRBJ2-3, with 8 bases lining up with TRBD1. This CDR3 is 13 amino acids long. Germline V gene data show CDR1 as MNHNY and CDR2 as SVGAGI (reference sequence). The trim removed 7 bases at V and 4 bases at J, leaving 4 bases unmatched. CDR3 amino acids: CASKDRGADTQYF. CDR3 nucleotide sequence: TGTGCCAGCAAAGACAGGGGAGCAGATACGCAGTATTTT.

This clone has ten or more counts. The chain recombines TRBV14 with TRBJ2-1; D remains unclear. Germline V lookup: CDR1 SGHDN, CDR2 FVKESK. CDR3 length equals 13 residues. Trimming shortened V by 4 bases and J by 8 bases, and 12 bases separated the two germline ends. CDR3 nucleotides: TGTGCCAGCAGCCCCCCCCGGGCGTATGAGCAGTTCTTC. Protein sequence: CASSPPRAYEQFF.

The chain combines TRBV5-1 with TRBJ2-5; 12 bases align to TRBD2. The CDR3 spans 17 residues. Germline CDR1 SGHRS, CDR2 YFSETQ. The V segment lost 4 bases and the J segment 5 bases; nucleotides outside the gene matches: 12. The CDR3 region is CASSNGLAGSQGETQYF. The DNA of the CDR3 is TGCGCCAGCAGCAACGGACTAGCGGGGAGCCAGGGGGAGACCCAGTACTTC.

The chain employs TRBV5-1 and TRBJ2-7, with D possibly being TRBD1 or TRBD2 (6 bases each). The CDR3 loop spans 16 amino acids. The V gene lost 5 bases and the J gene lost 4 bases, with 22 bases spanning the gap. Germline CDR1 SGHRS, CDR2 YFSETQ. This chain's CDR3 is CASSPPSNREVYEQYF. The CDR3 region has the DNA TGCGCCAGCAGTCCCCCGTCCAACAGGGAGGTGTACGAGCAGTACTTC.

This clone was seen a single time. The rearrangement joins TRBV5-1 to TRBJ2-7; D is perhaps TRBD1 (6 bases). The CDR3 is 14 residues long. Germline V gives CDR1 SGHRS, CDR2 YFSETQ. Trimming left V 4 bases short and J 6 bases short, with 17 bases between. The DNA for the CDR3 is TGCGCCAGCAGCCCCTCTCAGGACAGTCTCGAGCAGTACTTC. It encodes CASSPSQDSLEQYF.

The J gene is TRBJ2-1, the V gene TRBV6-1; weak D call: TRBD1 (5 bases). This CDR3 is built from 17 residues. CDR1 MNHNS and CDR2 SASEGT come from the germline V gene. V was pared by 3 bases and J by 1 base, with 16 bases between. DNA for the CDR3: TGTGCCAGCAGTGAGGCTAGACAGCTCAGATCCTACAATGAGCAGTTCTTC. Amino acids: CASSEARQLRSYNEQFF.

The rearrangement uses TRBV15 and TRBJ1-4; a possible D gene is TRBD1 (5 bases). Germline CDR1 reads LNHNV; CDR2 reads YYDKDF (reference sequence). The CDR3 loop spans 17 amino acids. Trimming removed 0 bases from V and 5 bases from J, with 16 bases in between. The CDR3 region is CATSRDLRTGPNEKLFF. The DNA for the CDR3 is TGTGCCACCAGCAGAGATCTGAGAACAGGACCAAATGAAAAACTGTTTTTT.

The chain links TRBV18 to TRBJ1-1, with 8 bases that match TRBD1. This CDR3 has 13 residues. CDR1 and CDR2 from the germline V gene are KGHSH and LQKENI. V shed 3 bases, J shed 7 bases, and the junction held 4 bases outside the gene matches. Here the CDR3 DNA reads TGTGCCAGCTCACCCGGGACAGGAAATGAAGCTTTCTTT. It is translated as CASSPGTGNEAFF.